These T cell receptor beta chains were read from a single sample in a study of shared clonotypes between healthy human individuals. Sequenced by immunoSEQ multiplex PCR; TCRdb stores in-frame clones only, minus some. In the table there are about 2.3 million clones, 90% to 95% of which are singletons. The sample was naive CD4+ T cells from PBMCs. All receptors derive from a man younger than 35 in good health. Some clones in this sample may be carry-over from other donors' samples. The CDR3 runs from the conserved cysteine through the conserved F or W. D genes are given only for firm matches. Some rows have no size entry. The others give once, few or many, or a class for an expanded clone.

cdr3_aa cdr3_nt j_call d_call clone_size v_call
CASSLGTSGTYEQYF TGTGCCAGCAGCCTAGGGACTAGCGGGACCTACGAGCAGTACTTC TRBJ2-7 TRBD2 NA TRBV4-2
CASSLGHLSPAPSYGYTF TGTGCCAGCAGCTTGGGTCATCTATCGCCAGCGCCAAGCTATGGCTACACCTTC TRBJ1-2 NA NA TRBV5-6
CASSFTGTGYGEQFF TGTGCCAGCAGCTTTACCGGGACAGGGTACGGGGAGCAGTTCTTC TRBJ2-1 TRBD1 NA TRBV5-4
CASSEGDRGYEQYF TGTGCCAGCAGCGAAGGGGACAGGGGGTACGAGCAGTACTTC TRBJ2-7 TRBD1 NA TRBV9
CAISVGGGGLYEQYF TGTGCCATCAGTGTTGGCGGAGGGGGGCTATACGAGCAGTACTTC TRBJ2-7 NA NA TRBV10-3
CASRVNPGATGELFF TGTGCCAGCAGAGTCAACCCCGGGGCCACCGGGGAGCTGTTTTTT TRBJ2-2 NA once TRBV6-1
CASSEGIGRGPDTQYF TGTGCCAGCAGTGAAGGTATAGGCAGGGGGCCAGATACGCAGTATTTT TRBJ2-3 TRBD1 NA TRBV6-4
CSASEGNEQFF TGCAGTGCTAGCGAGGGCAATGAGCAGTTCTTC TRBJ2-1 NA NA TRBV20-1
CASRGTSGKSTYEQYF TGTGCCAGCAGGGGGACTAGCGGGAAATCCACCTACGAGCAGTACTTC TRBJ2-7 TRBD2 NA TRBV28
CASSSTGQGGDQPQHF TGTGCCAGCAGTTCAACGGGGCAGGGCGGGGATCAGCCCCAGCATTTT TRBJ1-5 NA NA TRBV6-6
CASSQRWWAGELFF TGTGCCAGCAGCCAACGTTGGTGGGCCGGGGAGCTGTTTTTT TRBJ2-2 NA once TRBV14
CASSYRDSGYGYTF TGTGCCAGCAGCTACCGGGACTCCGGCTATGGCTACACCTTC TRBJ1-2 NA NA TRBV6-5
CASSLALGPGGLVEQYF TGTGCCAGCAGCTTAGCGTTGGGGCCAGGGGGTCTGGTCGAGCAGTACTTC TRBJ2-7 TRBD1 NA TRBV7-6
CASSPGTGYGYTF TGTGCCAGCAGCCCCGGGACGGGCTATGGCTACACCTTC TRBJ1-2 NA NA TRBV7-9
CSVDSGSTYEQYF TGCAGCGTTGACTCAGGGTCCACCTACGAGCAGTACTTC TRBJ2-7 NA once TRBV29-1
CASSSKGWTEAFF TGTGCCAGCAGTTCGAAGGGGTGGACTGAAGCTTTCTTT TRBJ1-1 NA NA TRBV6-7
CASSGQSMNTEAFF TGTGCCAGCAGCGGACAGAGCATGAACACTGAAGCTTTCTTT TRBJ1-1 NA NA TRBV7-2
CASSLGGGAIYEQYF TGTGCCAGCAGTTTAGGTGGGGGTGCTATTTACGAGCAGTACTTC TRBJ2-7 NA NA TRBV28
CASSLRGVVDTQYF TGTGCCAGCAGCCTACGGGGGGTAGTAGATACGCAGTATTTT TRBJ2-3 TRBD2 NA TRBV7-3
CASSHDATNEKLFF TGTGCCAGCTCACACGATGCAACTAATGAAAAACTGTTTTTT TRBJ1-4 NA NA TRBV18
CASSAAAGGPGTQYF TGTGCCAGCAGTGCGGCGGCGGGAGGGCCAGGGACGCAGTATTTT TRBJ2-3 TRBD2 once TRBV2
CASSLELAGNNEQFF TGTGCCAGCAGCCTGGAGTTGGCGGGGAACAATGAGCAGTTCTTC TRBJ2-1 NA NA TRBV5-6
CALGSGKETQYF TGTGCCTTGGGTAGCGGCAAAGAGACCCAGTACTTC TRBJ2-5 NA NA TRBV7-9
CASSEASGRETQYF TGTGCCAGCAGTGAAGCCTCAGGGAGAGAGACCCAGTACTTC TRBJ2-5 NA NA TRBV2
CASTPSSGANVLTF TGTGCCAGCACCCCAAGCTCTGGGGCCAACGTCCTGACTTTC TRBJ2-6 NA once TRBV14
CASTGDPSGAFF TGTGCCAGCACCGGGGACCCTTCCGGGGCTTTCTTT TRBJ1-1 NA once TRBV25-1
CAGSVGGSEQFF TGTGCCGGCAGCGTAGGAGGCAGTGAGCAGTTCTTC TRBJ2-1 NA NA TRBV9
CASSIAEGGTQYF TGCGCCAGCAGTATCGCGGAGGGAGGTACGCAGTATTTT TRBJ2-3 NA NA TRBV5-1
CASSQGGSLGEQFF TGTGCCAGCAGCCAAGGTGGGTCGCTGGGTGAGCAGTTCTTC TRBJ2-1 NA NA TRBV4-2
CASSRRTGVGTGELFF TGTGCCAGCAGTCGACGGACAGGGGTCGGCACCGGGGAGCTGTTTTTT TRBJ2-2 TRBD1 NA TRBV27
CASSYRLGGATDTQYF TGCGCCAGCAGCTATCGACTAGGGGGGGCCACAGATACGCAGTATTTT TRBJ2-3 NA NA TRBV5-1
CASSTGFSEAFF TGTGCCAGCAGTACAGGGTTCTCTGAAGCTTTCTTT TRBJ1-1 NA NA TRBV6-1
CASSERGGQAEAFF TGTGCCAGCTCAGAAAGAGGGGGGCAGGCTGAAGCTTTCTTT TRBJ1-1 NA few TRBV18
CASSQDGTGQEKLFF TGCGCCAGCAGCCAAGATGGGACGGGACAGGAAAAACTGTTTTTT TRBJ1-4 TRBD1 NA TRBV4-1
CASSLSLDRAYGYTF TGTGCCAGCAGTTTATCCCTGGACAGGGCCTATGGCTACACCTTC TRBJ1-2 TRBD1 NA TRBV27
CASSLVALDSEQYF TGTGCCAGCAGCTTGGTGGCATTGGACAGCGAGCAGTACTTC TRBJ2-7 NA NA TRBV5-4
CATGSSYEQYF TGTGCCACCGGAAGCTCCTACGAGCAGTACTTC TRBJ2-7 NA NA TRBV28
CASSATSGKVDTQYF TGCGCCAGCAGCGCAACTAGCGGGAAGGTAGATACGCAGTATTTT TRBJ2-3 TRBD2 NA TRBV5-1
CASSSVGDRGYEQYF TGTGCCAGCAGTTCCGTAGGGGACAGGGGGTACGAGCAGTACTTC TRBJ2-7 TRBD1 NA TRBV28
CASSFGDANYEQYF TGCGCCAGCAGCTTTGGGGACGCCAACTACGAGCAGTACTTC TRBJ2-7 NA NA TRBV5-1
CSVDRKETQYF TGCAGCGTCGACAGGAAAGAGACCCAGTACTTC TRBJ2-5 NA NA TRBV29-1
CASSTSIPTQYF TGTGCCAGCAGTACATCAATCCCGACCCAGTACTTC TRBJ2-5 NA NA TRBV28
CASSILGQGVSYNEQFF TGTGCCAGTAGTATATTGGGGCAGGGAGTCTCCTACAATGAGCAGTTCTTC TRBJ2-1 NA NA TRBV19
CASSIGQSTDTQYF TGTGCCAGTAGTATTGGACAATCCACAGATACGCAGTATTTT TRBJ2-3 NA NA TRBV19
CASSYPTGYRYEQYF TGTGCCAGCAGCTACCCGACAGGGTACCGCTACGAGCAGTACTTC TRBJ2-7 TRBD1 once TRBV7-2
CASSGWLAGDYNEQFF TGTGCCAGCTCCGGTTGGCTAGCGGGAGACTACAATGAGCAGTTCTTC TRBJ2-1 TRBD2 NA TRBV28
CAWTRTSGRSEQYF TGTGCCTGGACTAGGACTAGCGGGAGATCCGAGCAGTACTTC TRBJ2-7 TRBD2 NA TRBV30
CASSPPDLYEQYF TGTGCCAGCAGCCCCCCCGACTTATACGAGCAGTACTTC TRBJ2-7 NA NA TRBV9
CASSLGGRETQYF TGTGCCAGCAGCTTAGGTGGGCGAGAGACCCAGTACTTC TRBJ2-5 NA NA TRBV7-2
CASRKPTGLAFNEQFF TGTGCCAGCAGGAAGCCAACGGGACTAGCCTTCAATGAGCAGTTCTTC TRBJ2-1 TRBD2 NA TRBV28
CASSLQGGNYGYTF TGCGCCAGCAGCTTGCAGGGAGGAAACTATGGCTACACCTTC TRBJ1-2 NA NA TRBV5-1